The next 27 T cell receptor beta chains were all read from a single sample in a study of CD8+ T cells in alopecia areata. Markers used for sorting pooled cutaneous lymph node cells were CD4, CD8alpha, NKG2D, NKG2ACE and others. Extraction of RNA preceded its reverse transcription into cDNA, which served as the sequencing template. Method: immunoSEQ multiplex PCR; TCRdb's copy keeps in-frame clones and lacks some. Reported are 200,000 to 300,000 clones, none seen only once; the ten largest carry 1.2%. Sequenced material: CD4+ T cells sorted from a lymph node. The origin of the receptors is a C3H/HeJ mouse with alopecia areata. The MHC haplotype of this mouse line is H2-k.

This clone was detected a few times. The genes and germline here are from mouse. The sample has other DNA sequences that encode this CDR3 too. CDR3 DNA (partial): TGTGCCAGCAGTATGGGGGGGTACACA. It is translated as CASSMGGYT. The whole CDR3 sequence is CASSMGGYTEVFF. The chain carries TRBV19 and TRBJ1-1; D is perhaps TRBD1 (5 bases). Read sequence stops 4 residues before the CDR3 end, and the germline J gene provides the missing end. Germline loops: CDR1 FNHDT, CDR2 SITEND (reference sequence). Trimming took 2 bases from V and 3 from J, leaving 8 bases between them. CDR3 length: 13 amino acids. The variable domain in full, completed from reference TRBV19 and TRBJ1-1, reads GGIITQTPKFLIGQEGQKLTLKCQQNFNHDTMYWYRQDSGKGLRLIYYSITENDLQKGDLSEGYDASREKKSSFSLTVTSAQKNEMAVFLCASSMGGYTEVFFGKGTRLTVV.

Only a few counts were recorded for this clone. Gene names refer to mouse genes. The sequenced fragment ends 4 residues before the CDR3 boundary, so the rest is inferred from the germline J gene. The chain employs TRBV13-1 and TRBJ2-1, with TRBD1 matching 12 bases. Germline V gene lookup returns CDR1 NSHNY and CDR2 SYGAGN. The CDR3 consists of 15 residues. CDR3 DNA (partial): TGTGCCAGCAGTGATGCTGGGACAGGGGGCTCT. Amino acid sequence: CASSDAGTGGS. The complete CDR3 reads CASSDAGTGGSEQFF.

This clone was counted between two and nine times. All gene names here are mouse names. The read halts 4 residues ahead of the CDR3 end, with the missing end drawn from the germline J gene. Other DNA sequences in the sample encode the same CDR3. The chain combines TRBV5 with TRBJ1-2; D is undetermined. CDR3 length: 13 residues. Germline V gene lookup returns CDR1 LGHNA and CDR2 YNLKQL (reference sequence). Trimming took 1 base from V and 1 from J, leaving 4 bases between them. The part of the CDR3 DNA that was read is TGTGCCAGCAGCCAAGGTCTAAACTCC. Its translation: CASSQGLNS. Given in full, the CDR3 is CASSQGLNSDYTF.

This clone was observed a few times. Gene labels here are mouse ones. The sequence runs out 4 residues before the end of the CDR3; the remainder is reconstructed from the germline J gene. The rearrangement uses TRBV13-1 and TRBJ2-4; D possibly corresponds to TRBD2 (5 bases). Between the trimmed V and J ends, which lost 0 bases and 0 bases, there was a span of 8 bases. Germline V gene sequence: CDR1 NSHNY, CDR2 SYGAGN. The CDR3 runs 15 residues. The CDR3 bases that were read are TGTGCCAGCAGTGATGACTGGCATAGTCAAAAC. Its protein product is CASSDDWHSQN. In full, the CDR3 is CASSDDWHSQNTLYF.

Of note for this clone: Gene names refer to mouse genes. The read ends 4 residues early relative to the CDR3; the germline J gene fills the gap. The V gene is TRBV5, the J gene TRBJ1-1; D is possibly TRBD1 (6 bases). The CDR3 runs 14 residues. Germline CDR1 is LGHNA and CDR2 is YNLKQL (reference sequence). The germline V and J ends were trimmed by 4 bases and 0 bases, with 9 bases remaining between them. The part of the CDR3 DNA that was read is TGTGCCAGCAGCCCCAGGGGTGCAAACACA. As protein: CASSPRGANT. Given in full, the CDR3 is CASSPRGANTEVFF.

This clone was counted between two and nine times. Mouse gene names and germline throughout. Coverage ceases 4 residues before the CDR3 finishes, and the germline J gene fills in the end. The same CDR3 arises from other DNA sequences in this sample as well. This chain uses TRBV5 with TRBJ2-1; tentative D call: TRBD1 (6 bases). Germline CDR1 is LGHNA and CDR2 is YNLKQL (reference sequence). The CDR3 length is 14 residues. Between the trimmed V and J ends, which lost 2 bases and 3 bases, there was a span of 8 bases. CDR3 sequence: CASSQRDTYAEQFF. The CDR3 DNA, read in part, is TGTGCCAGCAGCCAAAGGGACACCTATGCT.

This clone was detected only a few times. These gene names are mouse names. The missing CDR3 end, 4 residues past where the read stops, is filled in from the germline J gene. The V gene is TRBV19, the J gene TRBJ2-5, with 7 bases matching TRBD1. Trimming cost V 5 bases and J 0 bases; bases outside gene matches: 3. Germline CDR1 FNHDT, CDR2 SITEND (reference sequence). This CDR3 is 14 amino acids long. The DNA read from the CDR3 is TGTGCCAGCAGACCACAGGGGAACCAAGAC. Its protein is CASRPQGNQD. In full, the CDR3 is CASRPQGNQDTQYF.

Turning to this clone: Gene names are mouse gene names. The missing CDR3 end, 3 residues past where the read stops, is filled in from the germline J gene. V is TRBV13-1 and J is TRBJ1-6, with D perhaps TRBD1 (6 bases). TRBJ1-6 is placed among ORFs of uncertain function. Deletions cut 1 base from V and 6 bases from J, with 11 bases between. There are 15 residues in the CDR3. Looked up from germline, CDR1 is NSHNY and CDR2 is SYGAGN. The CDR3 DNA, read in part, is TGTGCCAGCAGTGATCGGGGGGCTGGTAATTCGCCC. The encoded protein is CASSDRGAGNSP. The entire CDR3 protein reads CASSDRGAGNSPLYF.

For this clone: The listed genes are named as in mouse. The read is 4 residues too short to cover the CDR3 end, so that end is filled in from the germline J gene. The chain couples TRBV13-3 to TRBJ2-4, with 10 bases lining up with TRBD2. The germline V gene has CDR1 NNHDY and CDR2 SYVADS. The CDR3 loop spans 15 amino acids. V was clipped by 5 bases and J by 0 bases; unmatched bases: 3. The sequenced CDR3 bases are TGTGCCAGCAGGGGACTGGGGTCTAGTCAAAAC. Its translation: CASRGLGSSQN. The whole CDR3 protein reads CASRGLGSSQNTLYF.

This clone was seen more than once but under ten times. Mouse names are used for the genes. The CDR3 end lies 3 residues beyond the end of the read and is filled in from the germline J gene. The chain joins TRBV19 to TRBJ1-6; D unclear. TRBJ1-6 is sorted into the ORF group, with uncertain function. The CDR3 length is 12 residues. In germline, CDR1 is FNHDT, CDR2 SITEND (reference sequence). V dropped 4 bases and J dropped 8 bases, with 7 bases sitting between them. The part of the CDR3 DNA that was read is TGTGCCAGCAGTCTGGTGCATTCGCCC. Protein product: CASSLVHSP. Given in full, the CDR3 is CASSLVHSPLYF.

With regard to this clone: Gene names refer to mouse genes. The CDR3 region is CTCSAEPQGTGQLYF. The covered CDR3 bases are TGCACCTGCAGTGCAGAACCACAGGGGACCGGG. V usage is TRBV1 and J usage is TRBJ2-2, with TRBD1 matching over 7 bases. The read comes to an end 4 residues before the CDR3 does, leaving the germline J gene to fill in the end. CDR1 is NSQYPW and CDR2 is LRSPGD in the germline V gene (reference sequence). The CDR3 extends over 15 amino acids. The J segment lost 5 bases and the V segment lost 0 bases, leaving 3 bases of the junction unmatched.

This clone was observed a handful of times. Genes and germline are mouse. The sequenced fragment ends 4 residues before the CDR3 boundary, so the rest is inferred from the germline J gene. Different DNA sequences within this sample yield the same CDR3. J is TRBJ1-1 and V is TRBV13-3; TRBD1 is a possible D gene (5 bases). The CDR3 has 14 residues. Trimming shortened V by 1 base and J by 0 bases, and 7 bases separated the two germline ends. Germline CDR1 and CDR2: NNHDY and SYVADS. CDR3 DNA, as far as it was read: TGTGCCAGCAGTGATCTGGGGGCAAACACA. The encoded protein is CASSDLGANT. The whole CDR3 region reads CASSDLGANTEVFF.

This clone was observed a few times. All gene names here are mouse names. The observed sequence ends 4 residues before the CDR3 terminus, with the missing tail filled in from the germline J gene. The rearrangement links TRBV4 to TRBJ2-7, with 10 nucleotides matching TRBD2. CDR3 size: 14 residues. The germline V gene has CDR1 LGHDT and CDR2 YNNKQL (reference sequence). With V trimmed by 6 bases and J by 3 bases, 5 bases remained unmatched. The sequenced part of the CDR3 DNA is TGTGCCAGCAGAATTTACTGGGGGGGCTAT. Translated: CASRIYWGGY. Given in full, the CDR3 is CASRIYWGGYEQYF.

This clone was counted only a few times. Gene names and germline match the mouse. The DNA ends 4 residues before the CDR3 does, and the rest of the CDR3 is filled in from the germline J gene. The rearrangement links TRBV17 to TRBJ2-1, with TRBD1 matching over 7 bases. The CDR3 length is 14 residues. CDR1 MNHDT and CDR2 YYDKIL come from the germline V gene. After removal of 5 bases from V and 3 bases from J, the junction contained 4 bases not matched to a gene. CDR3 DNA (partial): TGTGCTAGCAGTCACAGGGGCGGCTATGCT. Protein sequence: CASSHRGGYA. The CDR3, in full, reads CASSHRGGYAEQFF.

The table lists this clone with a few counts. Gene labels here are mouse ones. The DNA ends 4 residues before the CDR3 does, and the rest of the CDR3 is filled in from the germline J gene. The chain employs TRBV5 and TRBJ1-1; TRBD1 matches 8 bases. The CDR3 is made up of 13 amino acids. Germline V lookup: CDR1 LGHNA, CDR2 YNLKQL (reference sequence). CDR3 sequence reads: CASSQTGTGEVFF. CDR3 DNA, as far as it was read: TGTGCCAGCAGCCAAACCGGGACAGGA.

This clone was seen only a few times. Germline and genes here are mouse. With the read ending 4 residues before the CDR3 end, the germline J gene is used to fill in that end. The gene calls are TRBV13-1 and TRBJ2-1; 12 nucleotides align to TRBD1. The CDR3 sequence is 16 residues long. CDR1 is NSHNY and CDR2 is SYGAGN in the germline V gene. CDR3 protein: CASSDALGQGAAEQFF. The DNA read from the CDR3 is TGTGCCAGCAGTGATGCCCTGGGACAGGGGGCGGCT.

Concerning this clone: The gene names given are mouse names. The sequence runs out 4 residues before the end of the CDR3; the remainder is reconstructed from the germline J gene. The V gene is TRBV19, the J gene TRBJ2-3, with D maybe TRBD1 (6 bases). The V end was cut by 3 bases, the J end by 0 bases, with 14 bases between. This CDR3 spans 16 amino acids. Germline lookup yields CDR1 FNHDT and CDR2 SITEND (reference sequence). CDR3 bases read: TGTGCCAGCAGTAAAATCACAGGGTCTAGTGCAGAA. The encoded protein is CASSKITGSSAE. The whole CDR3 is CASSKITGSSAETLYF.

This clone was detected ten times or more. These gene names are mouse names. The observed sequence ends 4 residues before the CDR3 terminus, with the missing tail filled in from the germline J gene. The chain is built from TRBV3 and TRBJ2-2; TRBD1 matches at 9 bases. The junction had 6 bases not matched to a gene; V was cut back by 0 bases and J by 1 base. Germline loops: CDR1 SNHLY, CDR2 FYNGKV (reference sequence). CDR3 size: 18 residues. Partial CDR3 DNA: TGTGCCAGCAGCTTAGCGCAGCGGGGACAGGGAAACACCGGG. It encodes CASSLAQRGQGNTG. The CDR3 in its entirety is CASSLAQRGQGNTGQLYF. The full variable domain, rest sourced from reference TRBV3 and TRBJ2-2, is GPKVLQIPSHQIIDMGQMVTLNCDPVSNHLYFYWYKQILGQQMEFLVNFYNGKVMEKSKLFKDQFSVERPDGSYFTLKIQPTALEDSAVYFCASSLAQRGQGNTGQLYFGEGSKLTVL.

Comments on this clone: The gene symbols are mouse symbols. The CDR3 end falls 4 residues outside the read, so it is completed with the germline J gene. This specimen includes other DNA sequences encoding the same CDR3. This chain connects TRBV17 to TRBJ2-7, with 11 bases identical to TRBD2. The CDR3 is made up of 15 amino acids. The germline CDR1 and CDR2 sequences are MNHDT and YYDKIL. The CDR3 sequence: CASSRDGTGGYEQYF. Incomplete CDR3 DNA: TGTGCTAGCAGTAGAGATGGGACTGGGGGTTAT.

Concerning this clone itself: All gene names here are mouse names. The CDR3 extends 4 residues past the end of the read, so its final part is completed from the germline J gene. The chain uses TRBV13-1 and TRBJ2-2; 11 nucleotides match TRBD1. The junction had 5 bases not matched to a gene; V was cut back by 0 bases and J by 4 bases. This CDR3 spans 17 amino acids. Germline V gives CDR1 NSHNY, CDR2 SYGAGN. Incomplete CDR3 DNA: TGTGCCAGCAGTGATGCATACGGGACAGGGGGCACCGGG. It is translated as CASSDAYGTGGTG. The whole CDR3 protein reads CASSDAYGTGGTGQLYF.

This clone was observed a handful of times. Gene names follow the mouse nomenclature. Sequencing ends 4 residues short of the CDR3 end; the germline J gene provides the rest. The identical CDR3 is also encoded by other nucleotide sequences in the sample. The genes are TRBV5 and TRBJ2-1; tentatively, D is TRBD1 (6 bases). Trimming left V 3 bases short and J 1 base short, with 10 bases between. Germline CDR1 and CDR2: LGHNA and YNLKQL (reference sequence). This CDR3 contains 15 residues. The CDR3 loop reads CASSQPGQNYAEQFF. The part of the CDR3 DNA that was read is TGTGCCAGCAGCCAGCCGGGACAAAACTATGCT.

This clone was counted between two and nine times. Gene names are the mouse ones. Read coverage stops 4 residues before the CDR3 terminus; the germline J gene supplies the remainder. The chain employs TRBV5 and TRBJ2-7; the match to TRBD2 covers 7 bases. V was pared by 3 bases and J by 0 bases, with 5 bases of the junction left unmatched. Germline loops: CDR1 LGHNA, CDR2 YNLKQL (reference sequence). The CDR3 consists of 15 residues. The CDR3 bases that were read are TGTGCCAGCAGCCAGGTCTGGGGGAGCTCCTAT. The encoded protein is CASSQVWGSSY. The entire CDR3 is CASSQVWGSSYEQYF.

Concerning this clone: The genes are named according to mouse. The same CDR3 arises from other DNA sequences in this sample as well. CDR3 bases read: TGCACCTGCAGTGCAGATGTTGGGGGGGGCCAAGAC. Amino acid sequence: CTCSADVGGGQD. In full, the CDR3 reads CTCSADVGGGQDTQYF. This chain joins TRBV1 and TRBJ2-5; 8 bases map to TRBD2. The read falls 4 residues short of the CDR3 end, and the missing part is taken from the germline J gene. The germline V gene has CDR1 NSQYPW and CDR2 LRSPGD (reference sequence). The CDR3 has 16 residues. The trim removed 0 bases at V and 2 bases at J, leaving 4 bases unmatched.

This clone was seen only a few times. Genes and germline are mouse. Coverage ceases 3 residues before the CDR3 finishes, and the germline J gene fills in the end. This chain links TRBV13-3 with TRBJ1-6; 9 bases align to TRBD1. TRBJ1-6 counts as an open reading frame of uncertain function. The CDR3 is 16 amino acids. J was trimmed by 6 bases and V by 0 bases; bases with no gene match: 4. Germline V CDR1 and CDR2: NNHDY, SYVADS. The part of the CDR3 DNA that was read is TGTGCCAGCAGTGATGAATGGACAGGGGTTAATTCGCCC. Translated, it gives CASSDEWTGVNSP. The full CDR3 reads CASSDEWTGVNSPLYF.

As regards this clone: These gene names are mouse names. The CDR3 end lies 4 residues beyond the end of the read and is filled in from the germline J gene. The rearrangement uses TRBV19 and TRBJ2-2, with 8 bases that match TRBD1. Trimming took 5 bases from V and 5 from J; bases not matched to a gene: 5. The CDR3 consists of 14 residues. Germline V gene data show CDR1 as FNHDT and CDR2 as SITEND (reference sequence). CDR3 in amino acids: CASRDREGTGQLYF. The part of the CDR3 DNA that was read is TGTGCCAGCAGGGACAGGGAGGGGACCGGG. Variable domain in full (rest from reference TRBV19 and TRBJ2-2): GGIITQTPKFLIGQEGQKLTLKCQQNFNHDTMYWYRQDSGKGLRLIYYSITENDLQKGDLSEGYDASREKKSSFSLTVTSAQKNEMAVFLCASRDREGTGQLYFGEGSKLTVL.

A remark on this clone: Germline and genes here are mouse. The read gets to within 4 residues of the CDR3 end, and the germline J gene fills in the rest. This rearrangement joins TRBV5 to TRBJ2-3, with a weak D call TRBD1 (5 bases). There are 15 residues in the CDR3. Germline CDR1 is LGHNA and CDR2 is YNLKQL (reference sequence). V shed 1 base and J shed 2 bases, with 10 bases lying between them. The sequenced CDR3 bases are TGTGCCAGCAGCCAAGCCAGAGGGGATGCAGAA. It specifies CASSQARGDAE. The complete CDR3 reads CASSQARGDAETLYF.

This clone was counted a few times. The gene symbols are mouse symbols. The CDR3 end lies 4 residues beyond the end of the read and is filled in from the germline J gene. The chain uses TRBV19 and TRBJ2-1; TRBD1 agrees at 10 bases. Losses at the gene ends were 4 bases for V and 3 bases for J; bases not matched to a gene: 7. This CDR3 is 16 amino acids long. Germline V gene sequence: CDR1 FNHDT, CDR2 SITEND (reference sequence). Partial CDR3 DNA: TGTGCCAGCAGTCCCCCCGGGACAGGGGTCTATGCT. It translates to CASSPPGTGVYA. The entire CDR3 reads CASSPPGTGVYAEQFF.